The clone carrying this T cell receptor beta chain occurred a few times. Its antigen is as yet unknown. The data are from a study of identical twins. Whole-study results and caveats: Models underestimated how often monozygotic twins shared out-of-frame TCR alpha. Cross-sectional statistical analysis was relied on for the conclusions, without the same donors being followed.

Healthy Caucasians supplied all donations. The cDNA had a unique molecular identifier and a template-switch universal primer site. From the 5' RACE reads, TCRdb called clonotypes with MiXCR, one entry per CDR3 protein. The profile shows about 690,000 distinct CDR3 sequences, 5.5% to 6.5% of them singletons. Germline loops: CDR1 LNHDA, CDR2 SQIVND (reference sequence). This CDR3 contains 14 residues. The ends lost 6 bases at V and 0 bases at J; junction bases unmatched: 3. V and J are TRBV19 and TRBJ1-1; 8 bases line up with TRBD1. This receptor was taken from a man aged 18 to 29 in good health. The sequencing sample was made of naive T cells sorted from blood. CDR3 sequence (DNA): TGTGCCAGTAGCCACAGGGGGATGAACACTGAAGCTTTCTTT. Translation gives CASSHRGMNTEAFF.